This T cell receptor (beta chain) was sequenced in a study of cytomegalovirus exposure and HLA in healthy donors. Study-level results: The productive fraction for most TCR beta V segments was about 87% or about 30% in an earlier analysis. An observed cluster of highly shared sequence variants was recorded as a likely sequencing artifact. Accounts indicate the classifier identified cytomegalovirus status with strong specificity and sensitivity.

To note about this clone: What it recognizes is unknown.

13 Jbeta primers and 60 Vbeta primers were used for the PCR. Clones were read by immunoSEQ multiplex PCR, and TCRdb kept only the in-frame ones, dropping some. The sample contains about 100,000 clones, about four fifths of which appear only once. The germline V gene has CDR1 GTSNPN and CDR2 SVGIG (reference sequence). The germline V and J ends were trimmed by 0 bases and 1 base, with 18 bases remaining between them. The CDR3 sequence is 17 residues long. The clonotype was recovered from a female donor in good health and CMV-seropositive. The sample comprised PBMCs. The chain uses TRBV30 and TRBJ1-2, with unresolved D. The DNA of the CDR3 is TGTGCCTGGAGTGTACTACCCGACCGGCCTCTTAACTATGGCTACACCTTC. It specifies CAWSVLPDRPLNYGYTF.